There are a few counts of the clone carrying this T cell receptor (beta chain). The antigen is undetermined. With no exceptions, donors were healthy Caucasians. The CDR3 extends over 17 amino acids. Germline V gene sequence: CDR1 MNHEY, CDR2 SVGEGT. The ends lost 0 bases at V and 2 bases at J; junction bases unmatched: 9. This sample stems from a study of identical twins. Study-level findings and limits: Zero-insertion analyses might be partly confounded by invariant T cells like MAIT and iNKT. The authors drew conclusions from cross-sectional statistical analysis rather than following the same donors. Sequences that were out-of-frame, alpha and twin-shared displayed an excess of low generation probability.

TCRdb analysed the 5' RACE reads with MiXCR anew, one entry per CDR3 protein. The table shows under 450,000 distinct CDR3 sequences, with approximately 17% occurring only once. The V gene is TRBV6-2 or TRBV6-3, the J gene TRBJ2-7; 8 bases map to TRBD2. The sample taken for sequencing was naive T cells sorted from blood. The receptor comes from a man aged 45-65 years in good health. The CDR3 region is CASSYSSLGREAYEQYF. The CDR3 DNA is TGTGCCAGCAGTTACTCATCCCTCGGGAGGGAAGCCTACGAGCAGTACTTC.